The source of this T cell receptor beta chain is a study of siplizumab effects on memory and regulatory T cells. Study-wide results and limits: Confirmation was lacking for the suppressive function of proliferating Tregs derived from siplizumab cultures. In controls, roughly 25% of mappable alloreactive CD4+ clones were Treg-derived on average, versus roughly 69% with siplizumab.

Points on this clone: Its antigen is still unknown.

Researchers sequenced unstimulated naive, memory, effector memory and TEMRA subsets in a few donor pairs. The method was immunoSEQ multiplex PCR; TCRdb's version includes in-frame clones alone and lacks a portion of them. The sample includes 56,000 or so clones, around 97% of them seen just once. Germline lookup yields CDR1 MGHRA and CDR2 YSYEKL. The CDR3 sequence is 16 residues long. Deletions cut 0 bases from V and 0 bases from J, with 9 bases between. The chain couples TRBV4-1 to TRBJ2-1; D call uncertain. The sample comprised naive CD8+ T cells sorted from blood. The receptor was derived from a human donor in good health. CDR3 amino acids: CASSQDRAFSYNEQFF. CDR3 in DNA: TGCGCCAGCAGCCAAGATCGAGCCTTCTCCTACAATGAGCAGTTCTTC.